A single T cell receptor (beta chain) is shown here with its context. The data are from a study of control samples from healthy donors and cancer patients. Profiled with immunoSEQ multiplex PCR; TCRdb holds only in-frame clones, not every one. The sample lists about 120,000 clones, about 90% occurring once. In germline, CDR1 is SGHAT, CDR2 FQNNGV. This CDR3 contains 15 residues. The V gene lost 5 bases and the J gene lost 5 bases, with 13 bases spanning the gap. This chain uses TRBV11-2 with TRBJ1-6; D uncertain. What was sequenced was blood. The source of this sequence is a man aged 50 to 60 in good health. The CDR3 is CASSLRRGNNSPLHF. The CDR3 bases are TGTGCCAGCAGCCTAAGGAGAGGGAATAATTCACCCCTCCACTTT.